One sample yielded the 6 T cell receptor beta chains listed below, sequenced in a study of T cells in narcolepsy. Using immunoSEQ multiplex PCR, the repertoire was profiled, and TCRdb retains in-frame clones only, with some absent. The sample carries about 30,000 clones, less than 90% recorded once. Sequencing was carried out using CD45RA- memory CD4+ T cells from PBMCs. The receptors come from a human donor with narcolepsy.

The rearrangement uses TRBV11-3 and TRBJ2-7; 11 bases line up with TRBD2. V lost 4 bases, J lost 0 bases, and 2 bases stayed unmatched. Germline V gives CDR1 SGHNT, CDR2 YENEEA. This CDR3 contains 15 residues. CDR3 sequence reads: CASSSGTSGSYEQYF. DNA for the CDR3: TGTGCCAGCAGCTCCGGGACTAGCGGCTCCTACGAGCAGTACTTC. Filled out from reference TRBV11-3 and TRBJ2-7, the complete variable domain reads EAGVVQSPRYKIIEKKQPVAFWCNPISGHNTLYWYLQNLGQGPELLIRYENEEAVDDSQLPKDRFSAERLKGVDSTLKIQPAELGDSAVYLCASSSGTSGSYEQYFGPGTRLTVT.

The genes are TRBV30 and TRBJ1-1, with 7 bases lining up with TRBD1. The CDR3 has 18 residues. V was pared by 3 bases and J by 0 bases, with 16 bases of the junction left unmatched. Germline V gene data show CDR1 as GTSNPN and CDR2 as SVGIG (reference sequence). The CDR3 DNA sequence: TGTGCCTGGAGCGCCCGTAGGGCCCGAACAGGGGTGAACACTGAAGCTTTCTTT. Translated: CAWSARRARTGVNTEAFF. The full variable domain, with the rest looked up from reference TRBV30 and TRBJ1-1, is SQTIHQWPATLVQPVGSPLSLECTVEGTSNPNLYWYRQAAGRGLQLLFYSVGIGQISSEVPQNLSASRPQDRQFILSSKKLLLSDSGFYLCAWSARRARTGVNTEAFFGQGTRLTVV.

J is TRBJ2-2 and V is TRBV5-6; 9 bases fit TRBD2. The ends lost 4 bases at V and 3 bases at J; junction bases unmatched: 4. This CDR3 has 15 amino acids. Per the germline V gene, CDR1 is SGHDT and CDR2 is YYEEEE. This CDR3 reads CASSASGVYTGELFF. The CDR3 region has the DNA TGTGCCAGCAGCGCTAGCGGGGTCTACACCGGGGAGCTGTTTTTT.

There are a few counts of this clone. CDR3 amino acids: CATRPQSSYNSPLHF. As DNA, the CDR3 is TGTGCCACCCGCCCCCAGAGCTCCTATAATTCACCCCTCCACTTT. The genes are TRBV7-2 and TRBJ1-6; D is ambiguous. CDR1 and CDR2 (germline): SGHTA, FQGNSA. Trimming removed 10 bases from V and 0 bases from J, with 13 bases in between. The length of the CDR3 is 15 residues.

The CDR3 DNA is TGTGCCAGCAGAGGGACAGAAAGGAATCAGCCCCAGCATTTT. Translation: CASRGTERNQPQHF. The chain couples TRBV2 to TRBJ1-5; TRBD1 matches at 7 bases. V lost 6 bases to trimming and J lost 4 bases; unmatched junction nucleotides: 6. The CDR3 is 14 amino acids. Per the germline V gene, CDR1 is SNHLY and CDR2 is FYNNEI. Filled out from reference TRBV2 and TRBJ1-5, the complete variable domain reads EPEVTQTPSHQVTQMGQEVILRCVPISNHLYFYWYRQILGQKVEFLVSFYNNEISEKSEIFDDQFSVERPDGSNFTLKIRSTKLEDSAMYFCASRGTERNQPQHFGDGTRLSIL.

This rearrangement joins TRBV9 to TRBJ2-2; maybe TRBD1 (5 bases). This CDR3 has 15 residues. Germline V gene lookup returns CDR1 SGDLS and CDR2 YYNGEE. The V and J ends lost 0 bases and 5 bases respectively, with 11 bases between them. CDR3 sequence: CASSVETGRTGELFF. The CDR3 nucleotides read TGTGCCAGCAGCGTAGAAACAGGAAGAACCGGGGAGCTGTTTTTT. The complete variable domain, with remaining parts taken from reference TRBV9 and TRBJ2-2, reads DSGVTQTPKHLITATGQRVTLRCSPRSGDLSVYWYQQSLDQGLQFLIQYYNGEERAKGNILERFSAQQFPDLHSELNLSSLELGDSALYFCASSVETGRTGELFFGEGSRLTVL.